The entry below gives a single T cell receptor (beta chain) sequence along with its context. No antigen is known for it. CDR1 is LNHDA and CDR2 is SQIVND in the germline V gene (reference sequence). The germline V and J ends were trimmed by 5 bases and 2 bases, with 8 bases remaining between them. CDR3 size: 13 residues. The data were obtained in a study of cytomegalovirus exposure and HLA in healthy donors. Study-level background: In a later analysis, it was reported that the roughly 130 validation repertoires had been produced on the same platform as the roughly 650 repertoires belonging to the first cohort.

Using immunoSEQ multiplex PCR, the repertoire was profiled, and TCRdb retains in-frame clones only, with some absent. The sample consists of around 250,000 clones, around 89% of them appearing once. Study results and caveats: Using the classifier, cytomegalovirus status was reportedly diagnosed with high specificity and sensitivity. Under in vitro conditions, three CMV-associated chains were confirmed as specific for CMV antigens. Clusters of TCRs from the first cohort tended to co-occur in the roughly 120 validation repertoires (as a later analysis found).

V is TRBV19 and J is TRBJ2-3, with D possibly being TRBD1 (5 bases). The sequence was obtained from a woman between 18 and 30 years old in good health and CMV-seronegative. Sequences were obtained from PBMCs. The CDR3: CASSQGYTDTQYF. The CDR3 DNA sequence: TGTGCCAGTAGTCAGGGATACACAGATACGCAGTATTTT.